This is a list of T cell receptor beta chains from one sample in a study of blood T cell repertoires in COVID-19. Some clones are missing from TCRdb's copy, which holds only in-frame ones; the method was immunoSEQ multiplex PCR. The data show approximately 480,000 clones, with about 91% seen just once and 0.75% to 0.9% held by the top ten. The specimen sequenced was peripheral blood. The receptors were sampled from a young man with COVID-19, enrolled during active disease. Both conserved end residues are trimmed from each CDR3. D genes are given only for firm matches.

V	D	J	CDR3
TRBV19	TRBD1	TRBJ1-3	ASSSSRGVTGNTIY
TRBV25-1	TRBD1	TRBJ2-7	ASSVLGQAYEQY
TRBV11-2	NA	TRBJ2-7	ASSHTGKSSYEQY
TRBV29-1	TRBD1	TRBJ1-3	SVAGTGVGNTIY
TRBV30	TRBD2	TRBJ2-2	AWSDTPLAGNTGELF
TRBV6-6	TRBD1	TRBJ2-1	ASRRQGARDEQF
TRBV7-6	NA	TRBJ2-1	ASSYSTGGHYNEQF
TRBV24-1	TRBD2	TRBJ2-3	ATSDLSTGTSGYTQY
TRBV27	TRBD1	TRBJ1-5	ASRPTGERNQPQH
TRBV5-1	TRBD1	TRBJ1-4	ASSFLPPGRGRSEKLF
TRBV2	NA	TRBJ2-1	ASCAGMIYNEQF
TRBV3-1/TRBV3-2	NA	TRBJ2-1	ASSQDSAGREQF
TRBV7-9	TRBD1	TRBJ1-6	ASSASGTGDYNSPLH
TRBV29-1	TRBD1	TRBJ2-2	SVPRDRGGGELF
TRBV7-2	TRBD1	TRBJ1-1	ASSADRGRTEAF
TRBV5-1	NA	TRBJ2-7	ASSLELGLEQY
TRBV18	TRBD2	TRBJ2-1	ASSPQGLAGYNEQF
TRBV5-1	TRBD2	TRBJ2-1	ASSLEGGRADEQF
TRBV2	NA	TRBJ1-6	ASSGRGGRGSPLH
TRBV24-1	TRBD2	TRBJ2-3	ATEAGDPTDTQY
TRBV20-1	TRBD1	TRBJ1-2	SLTAGGGYT
TRBV2	NA	TRBJ2-1	ASSAPDSYIDEQF
TRBV7-9	NA	TRBJ1-1	ASSYAQGNNTEAF
TRBV2	TRBD1	TRBJ2-1	ASREQGVSYNEQF
TRBV5-1	NA	TRBJ1-6	ASSRTKDSLPQRDLH
TRBV11-2	NA	TRBJ2-3	ASMQGQLMRDTQY
TRBV6-5	TRBD1	TRBJ2-5	ASSLDRARETQY
TRBV18	NA	TRBJ1-1	ASSPRPTDMNTEAF
TRBV15	TRBD1	TRBJ2-7	ATSKGTGGYEQY
TRBV3-1/TRBV3-2	TRBD2	TRBJ2-3	ASSYGLAADTQY
TRBV19	NA	TRBJ1-2	ASSRGDRPSNYGYT
TRBV20-1	NA	TRBJ2-7	SAKLVREQY
TRBV5-1	NA	TRBJ2-7	ASSLFGREIPYEQY
TRBV2	TRBD2	TRBJ2-2	ASSPLWGGNTGELF
TRBV3-1/TRBV3-2	TRBD2	TRBJ2-7	ASSQRTSGVEQY